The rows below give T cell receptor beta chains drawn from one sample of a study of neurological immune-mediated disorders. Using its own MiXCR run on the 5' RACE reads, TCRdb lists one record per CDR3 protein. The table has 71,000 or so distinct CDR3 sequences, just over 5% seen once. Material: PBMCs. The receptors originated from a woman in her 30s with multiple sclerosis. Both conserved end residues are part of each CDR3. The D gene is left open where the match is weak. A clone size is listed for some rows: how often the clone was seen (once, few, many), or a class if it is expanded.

CDR3: CASSSRQGSYEQYF
DNA: TGTGCCAGCAGTTCTAGACAGGGCTCCTACGAGCAGTACTTC
D: TRBD1
V: TRBV12-3/TRBV12-4
size: many
J: TRBJ2-7

CDR3: CASSESVSALYNEQFF
DNA: TGCGCCAGCAGCGAATCAGTATCAGCGCTCTACAATGAGCAGTTCTTC
D: NA
V: TRBV5-1
size: many
J: TRBJ2-1

CDR3: CSASTGQGVETQYF
DNA: TGCAGTGCTTCTACGGGACAGGGGGTAGAGACCCAGTACTTC
D: TRBD1
V: TRBV20-1
size: few
J: TRBJ2-5

CDR3: CASSLQLRNTIYF
DNA: TGTGCCAGCAGCTTACAGCTCAGAAACACCATATATTTT
D: NA
V: TRBV5-5
size: few
J: TRBJ1-3

CDR3: CASSPGLRSNQPQHF
DNA: TGTGCCAGCAGCCCGGGGCTCAGGAGCAATCAGCCCCAGCATTTT
D: NA
V: TRBV27
size: many
J: TRBJ1-5

CDR3: CSASAGRVANYGYTF
DNA: TGCAGTGCTAGCGCCGGGCGAGTAGCTAACTATGGCTACACCTTC
D: NA
V: TRBV20-1
size: many
J: TRBJ1-2

CDR3: CASSSDKANTEAFF
DNA: TGTGCCAGTAGTTCCGACAAGGCGAACACTGAAGCTTTCTTT
D: NA
V: TRBV19
size: few
J: TRBJ1-1

CDR3: CASSLLAGALDTQYF
DNA: TGTGCCAGCAGCTTACTAGCGGGGGCCCTTGATACGCAGTATTTT
D: TRBD2
V: TRBV13
size: many
J: TRBJ2-3

CDR3: CASRLDSNQPQHF
DNA: TGTGCCAGCAGGCTGGATAGCAATCAGCCCCAGCATTTT
D: NA
V: TRBV6-1
size: NA
J: TRBJ1-5

CDR3: CASISQGTGANVLTF
DNA: TGTGCCAGCATCTCCCAGGGAACTGGGGCCAACGTCCTGACTTTC
D: NA
V: TRBV5-6
size: many
J: TRBJ2-6

CDR3: CSARTPGAYNEQFF
DNA: TGCAGTGCAAGGACCCCCGGGGCCTACAATGAGCAGTTCTTC
D: NA
V: TRBV20-1
size: many
J: TRBJ2-1

CDR3: CASGLSRDSTDTQYF
DNA: TGTGCTAGTGGTTTGAGCCGGGATAGCACAGATACGCAGTATTTT
D: NA
V: TRBV12-5
size: few
J: TRBJ2-3

CDR3: CASSPKHSTGDTQYF
DNA: TGCGCCAGCAGCCCTAAACATTCCACGGGGGATACGCAGTATTTT
D: NA
V: TRBV5-1
size: NA
J: TRBJ2-3

CDR3: CASSLDLAGGRPFF
DNA: TGCGCCAGCAGCTTGGACTTAGCGGGAGGGAGACCGTTCTTC
D: TRBD2
V: TRBV5-1
size: NA
J: TRBJ2-1

CDR3: CSARDMRVPTGNTIYF
DNA: TGCAGTGCTAGAGATATGCGGGTTCCCACTGGAAACACCATATATTTT
D: NA
V: TRBV20-1
size: many
J: TRBJ1-3

CDR3: CASSPTGVSGNTIYF
DNA: TGCGCCAGCAGCCCGACAGGGGTCTCTGGAAACACCATATATTTT
D: TRBD1
V: TRBV5-1
size: many
J: TRBJ1-3

CDR3: CASSYSFDVREDYGYTF
DNA: TGTGCCAGCAGTTACTCTTTTGATGTCAGGGAGGACTATGGCTACACCTTC
D: NA
V: TRBV6-6
size: few
J: TRBJ1-2

CDR3: CASSGDRGGYGYTF
DNA: TGTGCCAGCAGTGGGGACAGGGGTGGCTATGGCTACACCTTC
D: TRBD1
V: TRBV2
size: many
J: TRBJ1-2

CDR3: CASSFRTSGSEQEGSQYF
DNA: TGCGCCAGCAGCTTCCGGACTAGCGGGAGTGAACAAGAGGGATCACAGTACTTC
D: TRBD2
V: TRBV5-1
size: many
J: TRBJ2-5

CDR3: CSASRTGGDQPQHF
DNA: TGCAGTGCTAGCCGGACAGGGGGTGATCAGCCCCAGCATTTT
D: TRBD1
V: TRBV20-1
size: NA
J: TRBJ1-5

CDR3: CASSQTGTGIQPQHF
DNA: TGTGCCAGCTCCCAAACCGGGACAGGGATTCAGCCCCAGCATTTT
D: TRBD1
V: TRBV18
size: many
J: TRBJ1-5

CDR3: CAIRQLGSYNSPLHF
DNA: TGTGCCATCAGACAGTTGGGCTCCTATAATTCACCCCTCCACTTT
D: NA
V: TRBV10-3
size: NA
J: TRBJ1-6

CDR3: CASTPPGLAGPASYNEQFF
DNA: TGTGCCAGCACGCCCCCGGGACTAGCGGGACCTGCTTCCTACAATGAGCAGTTCTTC
D: TRBD2
V: TRBV12-3/TRBV12-4
size: many
J: TRBJ2-1

CDR3: CSVLLGGGAKNIQYF
DNA: TGCAGCGTTCTGCTGGGCGGGGGGGCCAAAAACATTCAGTACTTC
D: TRBD2
V: TRBV29-1
size: NA
J: TRBJ2-4

CDR3: CAISGEQSTDTQYF
DNA: TGTGCCATCAGTGGCGAACAGAGCACAGATACGCAGTATTTT
D: NA
V: TRBV10-3
size: NA
J: TRBJ2-3

CDR3: CASSQVEQGAGYTF
DNA: TGCGCCAGCAGCCAAGTCGAACAGGGGGCTGGCTACACCTTC
D: TRBD1
V: TRBV4-1
size: NA
J: TRBJ1-2

CDR3: CASSLEGLPSTDTQYF
DNA: TGCGCCAGCAGCTTGGAGGGACTCCCTAGCACAGATACGCAGTATTTT
D: NA
V: TRBV5-1
size: few
J: TRBJ2-3

CDR3: CASSRGGEDYGYTF
DNA: TGTGCCAGCAGCCGGGGGGGCGAGGACTATGGCTACACCTTC
D: NA
V: TRBV11-1
size: many
J: TRBJ1-2

CDR3: CSAKSPDSRPQHF
DNA: TGCAGTGCTAAAAGCCCCGACAGTCGGCCCCAGCATTTT
D: NA
V: TRBV20-1
size: NA
J: TRBJ1-5

CDR3: CASSGDGFSGANVLTF
DNA: TGTGCCAGCAGTGGGGACGGCTTCTCTGGGGCCAACGTCCTGACTTTC
D: NA
V: TRBV28
size: many
J: TRBJ2-6

CDR3: CASSLSLGGNQPQHF
DNA: TGTGCCAGCAGCTTAAGTCTGGGTGGCAATCAGCCCCAGCATTTT
D: NA
V: TRBV11-2
size: few
J: TRBJ1-5

CDR3: CAISESMSVSPSDRELFF
DNA: TGTGCCATCAGTGAGTCGATGTCAGTATCTCCGAGCGACCGGGAGCTGTTTTTT
D: NA
V: TRBV10-3
size: many
J: TRBJ2-2

CDR3: CSAKGQGDFYEQYF
DNA: TGCAGTGCTAAGGGACAGGGCGACTTCTACGAGCAGTACTTC
D: TRBD1
V: TRBV20-1
size: NA
J: TRBJ2-7

CDR3: CASSLVLADTQYF
DNA: TGCGCCAGCAGCTTGGTCCTAGCAGATACGCAGTATTTT
D: NA
V: TRBV5-1
size: NA
J: TRBJ2-3

CDR3: CSARDRKGTNYGYTF
DNA: TGCAGTGCTAGAGATAGGAAGGGAACCAACTATGGCTACACCTTC
D: NA
V: TRBV20-1
size: many
J: TRBJ1-2

CDR3: CASSLALGRREQFF
DNA: TGCGCCAGCAGCTTGGCTCTCGGGCGAAGGGAGCAGTTCTTC
D: NA
V: TRBV5-1
size: few
J: TRBJ2-1

CDR3: CASSPVRLAKNIQYF
DNA: TGCGCCAGCAGTCCTGTCAGGCTAGCCAAAAACATTCAGTACTTC
D: NA
V: TRBV5-1
size: many
J: TRBJ2-4

CDR3: CASSPDWIQETQYF
DNA: TGCGCCAGCAGCCCGGACTGGATCCAAGAGACCCAGTACTTC
D: NA
V: TRBV5-1
size: many
J: TRBJ2-5

CDR3: CASSPRTSLSTDTQYF
DNA: TGTGCCAGCAGTCCCCGGACTAGTTTAAGCACAGATACGCAGTATTTT
D: TRBD2
V: TRBV2
size: many
J: TRBJ2-3

CDR3: CASSWGQGEKSEAFF
DNA: TGTGCCAGCAGCTGGGGGCAGGGGGAGAAATCTGAAGCTTTCTTT
D: TRBD1
V: TRBV5-5
size: many
J: TRBJ1-1

CDR3: CASRVRGDTDTQYF
DNA: TGCGCCAGCAGAGTTCGGGGAGACACAGATACGCAGTATTTT
D: NA
V: TRBV5-1
size: many
J: TRBJ2-3

CDR3: CATSQDTEETQYF
DNA: TGTGCCACCAGCCAGGACACCGAAGAGACCCAGTACTTC
D: NA
V: TRBV15
size: NA
J: TRBJ2-5

CDR3: CAIRFRDRDGYTF
DNA: TGTGCCATCAGATTCCGGGACAGGGATGGCTACACCTTC
D: TRBD1
V: TRBV10-3
size: many
J: TRBJ1-2

CDR3: CASSSPGDDTDTQYF
DNA: TGTGCCAGCAGCTCACCGGGTGACGACACAGATACGCAGTATTTT
D: NA
V: TRBV7-2
size: many
J: TRBJ2-3

CDR3: CATSTIKPSGTHTDTQYF
DNA: TGTGCCACCAGCACAATCAAACCCTCCGGGACCCACACAGATACGCAGTATTTT
D: NA
V: TRBV15
size: many
J: TRBJ2-3

CDR3: CSAPKIVGGSYGYTF
DNA: TGCAGTGCCCCAAAGATCGTGGGCGGCTCTTATGGCTACACCTTC
D: NA
V: TRBV20-1
size: many
J: TRBJ1-2

CDR3: CASSLRTSGGSNEQFF
DNA: TGCGCCAGCAGCTTGAGGACTAGCGGGGGAAGTAATGAGCAGTTCTTC
D: TRBD2
V: TRBV5-1
size: many
J: TRBJ2-1

CDR3: CASSLYSGGLLSYNEQFF
DNA: TGCGCCAGCAGCTTGTATTCGGGGGGGCTCCTATCCTACAATGAGCAGTTCTTC
D: TRBD2
V: TRBV5-1
size: many
J: TRBJ2-1

CDR3: CSAKAGNSYNQPQHF
DNA: TGCAGTGCTAAGGCGGGGAATTCTTATAATCAGCCCCAGCATTTT
D: NA
V: TRBV20-1
size: many
J: TRBJ1-5

CDR3: CAISETGVGNQPQHF
DNA: TGTGCCATCAGTGAGACAGGGGTAGGCAATCAGCCCCAGCATTTT
D: TRBD1
V: TRBV10-3
size: many
J: TRBJ1-5

CDR3: CASSLAGRRDTQYF
DNA: TGCGCCAGCAGCTTGGCCGGTAGAAGAGATACGCAGTATTTT
D: NA
V: TRBV5-1
size: many
J: TRBJ2-3